A selection of T cell receptor beta chains follows, all from one sample in a study of identifying expanded T cells in peripheral blood. TCRdb's table, derived via immunoSEQ multiplex PCR, lists solely in-frame clones and lacks some. Of around 130,000 clones listed, 70% to 90% are singletons. Sequencing was done on a sample of blood. Every receptor here comes from a person aged 18 to 75 in good health. Both conserved end residues are part of each CDR3. D genes are given only for firm matches. Clone size, where shown, is once, few, many, or a class for clones that have expanded.

>-|-|TRBJ1-1|TRBV6-5
CASCPDPASTEAFF
TGTGCCAGCTGCCCTGATCCCGCATCGACTGAAGCTTTCTTT
>-|TRBD2|TRBJ2-1|TRBV5-1
CASSPSGGSSGRMGNEQFF
TGCGCCAGCAGCCCAAGTGGGGGATCTAGCGGGAGAATGGGCAATGAGCAGTTCTTC
>-|-|TRBJ2-1|TRBV11-3
CASSSGGQGRDEQFF
TGTGCCAGCAGCTCGGGAGGACAGGGAAGGGATGAGCAGTTCTTC
>once|-|TRBJ2-7|TRBV5-5
CASSLSTAYEQYF
TGTGCCAGCAGCTTGTCAACGGCCTACGAGCAGTACTTC
>-|-|TRBJ1-4|TRBV4-2
CASSQDRSWISTNEKLFF
TGTGCCAGCAGCCAAGATCGATCCTGGATTTCAACTAATGAAAAACTGTTTTTT
>-|TRBD1|TRBJ2-3|TRBV18
CASSPGQGSSDTQYF
TGTGCCAGCTCACCGGGACAGGGGTCCTCAGATACGCAGTATTTT
>-|TRBD2|TRBJ2-1|TRBV5-1
CASSQTSGGPREQFF
TGCGCCAGCAGCCAAACTAGCGGGGGGCCAAGGGAGCAGTTCTTC
>-|TRBD1|TRBJ1-2|TRBV6-5
CASSYQPRTGEGYTF
TGTGCCAGCAGTTACCAACCCCGGACAGGGGAAGGCTACACCTTC
>once|-|TRBJ2-7|TRBV7-6
CASSNLVLGEYEQYF
TGTGCCAGCAGCAATTTAGTCCTCGGGGAGTACGAGCAGTACTTC
>-|-|TRBJ2-7|TRBV7-9
CASSPSTPTAGYEQYF
TGTGCCAGCAGCCCATCCACCCCGACGGCCGGCTACGAGCAGTACTTC
>-|-|TRBJ2-5|TRBV2
CASRQLGETQYF
TGTGCCAGCAGGCAGCTTGGCGAGACCCAGTACTTC
>-|-|TRBJ2-1|TRBV2
CASRLGPGNEQFF
TGTGCCAGTCGACTCGGACCGGGAAATGAGCAGTTCTTC
>once|TRBD2|TRBJ2-3|TRBV5-1
CASSSTASGSDTQYF
TGCGCCAGCAGCTCTACCGCTAGCGGGTCCGATACGCAGTATTTT
>-|-|TRBJ2-4|TRBV5-4
CASSRGFAKNIQYF
TGTGCCAGCAGTCGGGGCTTTGCCAAAAACATTCAGTACTTC
>-|-|TRBJ1-2|TRBV4-3
CASSQDLVEYGSYGYTF
TGCGCCAGCAGCCAAGATCTGGTGGAGTACGGAAGCTATGGCTACACCTTC
>-|TRBD1|TRBJ1-4|TRBV7-2
CASSFLRGVNEKLFF
TGTGCCAGCAGCTTCCTCAGGGGGGTAAATGAAAAACTGTTTTTT
>-|-|TRBJ2-4|TRBV18
CASSPGVAKNIQYF
TGTGCCAGCTCACCAGGGGTTGCCAAAAACATTCAGTACTTC
>-|TRBD2|TRBJ2-7|TRBV5-5
CASTQTPGLAGYEQYF
TGTGCCAGCACACAGACACCGGGACTAGCGGGGTACGAGCAGTACTTC
>few|TRBD1|TRBJ2-3|TRBV7-8
CASSPPVGGLTDTQYF
TGTGCCAGCAGCCCGCCGGTAGGGGGCTTGACAGATACGCAGTATTTT
>-|-|TRBJ2-1|TRBV5-1
CASIREPNEQFF
TGCGCCAGCATACGGGAACCTAATGAGCAGTTCTTC
>-|-|TRBJ2-3|TRBV7-3
CASHMNPGLKVNTQYF
TGTGCCAGCCATATGAACCCGGGACTTAAGGTCAATACGCAGTATTTT
>-|TRBD1|TRBJ1-1|TRBV10-3
CAIRVDRGENTEAFF
TGTGCCATCAGGGTGGACAGGGGGGAGAACACTGAAGCTTTCTTT
>-|TRBD1|TRBJ1-2|TRBV27
CASSLQSSGRGDYGYTF
TGTGCCAGCAGTTTACAATCGAGCGGCAGGGGGGACTATGGCTACACCTTC
>-|-|TRBJ1-5|TRBV7-9
CASSTSGSNQPQHF
TGTGCCAGCAGTACATCAGGGAGCAATCAGCCCCAGCATTTT
>-|TRBD1|TRBJ1-6|TRBV7-2
CASSVTGTGNSPLHF
TGTGCCAGCAGCGTTACCGGGACAGGGAATTCACCCCTCCACTTT
>-|TRBD1|TRBJ1-4|TRBV15
CATSWDPRDRVEEKLFF
TGTGCCACCAGCTGGGACCCCCGGGACAGGGTGGAGGAAAAACTGTTTTTT
>few|TRBD1|TRBJ2-1|TRBV10-1
CASSGGQPYNEQFF
TGCGCCAGCAGTGGGGGACAGCCCTACAATGAGCAGTTCTTC
>-|-|TRBJ2-1|TRBV28
CASTLRGLNEQFF
TGTGCCAGCACCTTACGGGGGTTGAATGAGCAGTTCTTC
>-|-|TRBJ2-7|TRBV11-2
CASSLDTGDEQYF
TGTGCCAGCAGCTTAGATACGGGGGACGAGCAGTACTTC
>-|-|TRBJ2-5|TRBV27
CASSSTGARGETQYF
TGTGCCAGCAGTTCCACCGGGGCTCGTGGGGAGACCCAGTACTTC
>medium-sized|TRBD1|TRBJ1-3|TRBV4-3
CASSQDSDRASGNTIYF
TGCGCCAGCAGCCAAGATTCCGACAGGGCCTCTGGAAACACCATATATTTT
>-|TRBD2|TRBJ2-3|TRBV7-9
CASSSPLLSGSSTDTQYF
TGTGCCAGCAGCTCACCCCTCCTTAGCGGGTCTAGCACAGATACGCAGTATTTT
>-|TRBD1|TRBJ2-2|TRBV27
CASRDGQGVTGELFF
TGTGCCAGCAGAGATGGACAGGGGGTCACCGGGGAGCTGTTTTTT
>few|-|TRBJ2-6|TRBV29-1
CSADPNRVRDSGANVLTF
TGCAGCGCCGACCCCAACAGGGTGAGAGACTCTGGGGCCAACGTCCTGACTTTC
>once|-|TRBJ2-2|TRBV27
CASRLQGPGELFF
TGTGCCAGCAGACTACAGGGACCCGGGGAGCTGTTTTTT
>-|TRBD1|TRBJ1-1|TRBV20-1
CSAGTGEAFF
TGCAGTGCTGGGACAGGCGAAGCTTTCTTT
>-|-|TRBJ1-6|TRBV5-4
CASSLGPRAGGSPLHF
TGTGCCAGCAGCTTGGGCCCCCGGGCTGGCGGTTCACCCCTCCACTTT
>-|TRBD2|TRBJ2-3|TRBV5-4
CASSFTSGGITDTQYF
TGTGCCAGCAGCTTTACTAGCGGGGGTATCACAGATACGCAGTATTTT
>-|TRBD1|TRBJ2-7|TRBV28
CASSQGAGEQYF
TGTGCCAGCAGCCAGGGGGCGGGGGAGCAGTACTTC
>-|-|TRBJ2-3|TRBV6-6
CASSNSRPPDTQYF
TGTGCCAGCAGTAATTCTCGACCGCCAGATACGCAGTATTTT
>-|-|TRBJ2-7|TRBV5-4
CASSLEDNGNEQYF
TGTGCCAGCAGCTTGGAGGACAATGGAAACGAGCAGTACTTC
>-|-|TRBJ2-1|TRBV7-9
CASSPRRNNEQFF
TGTGCCAGCAGCCCAAGACGGAACAATGAGCAGTTCTTC
>-|-|TRBJ2-2|TRBV15
CATSRDGGQLTGELFF
TGTGCCACCAGCAGAGATGGGGGGCAGCTCACCGGGGAGCTGTTTTTT
>-|-|TRBJ2-7|TRBV19
CASSIADSTRYF
TGTGCCAGTAGTATAGCTGACAGCACCAGGTACTTC
>-|TRBD1|TRBJ2-6|TRBV19
CASSLGRGLGANVLTF
TGTGCCAGTAGTCTGGGCAGGGGGCTTGGGGCCAACGTCCTGACTTTC
>-|-|TRBJ1-2|TRBV6-5
CASSYSLSVDGYTF
TGTGCCAGCAGTTACTCCTTGTCGGTGGATGGCTACACCTTC
>-|TRBD2|TRBJ2-3|TRBV9
CASSPLLSGGAGDTQYF
TGTGCCAGCAGCCCTCTCCTTAGCGGGGGGGCGGGAGATACGCAGTATTTT
>-|TRBD1|TRBJ2-1|TRBV7-8
CASSLVARTGDEQFF
TGTGCCAGCAGCTTAGTGGCCCGGACAGGGGATGAGCAGTTCTTC
>-|TRBD1|TRBJ2-7|TRBV27
CASSIGQGGYEQYF
TGTGCCAGCAGTATAGGACAGGGGGGTTACGAGCAGTACTTC
>once|TRBD1|TRBJ2-2|TRBV28
CAIQGEGELFF
TGTGCCATCCAGGGGGAAGGGGAGCTGTTTTTT
>-|-|TRBJ1-2|TRBV5-6
CASSRGWTYNYGYTF
TGTGCCAGCAGCCGCGGATGGACCTATAACTATGGCTACACCTTC
>few|-|TRBJ1-2|TRBV27
CASSRRGYTF
TGTGCCAGCAGTCGTAGGGGCTACACCTTC
>-|-|TRBJ2-5|TRBV7-2
CASSLEHQETQYF
TGTGCCAGCAGCTTGGAACATCAAGAGACCCAGTACTTC
>-|-|TRBJ2-2|TRBV4-2
CASRSDRTNTGELFF
TGTGCCAGCAGGTCGGACAGAACGAACACCGGGGAGCTGTTTTTT
>-|-|TRBJ1-2|TRBV10-1
CASSESRRTHGYTF
TGCGCCAGCAGTGAGTCGAGAAGGACACACGGCTACACCTTC
>-|-|TRBJ2-2|TRBV7-2
CASSFLNTGELFF
TGTGCCAGCAGCTTCCTCAACACCGGGGAGCTGTTTTTT
>-|TRBD2|TRBJ2-1|TRBV2
CASSEALSLADIYNEQFF
TGTGCCAGCAGTGAAGCCCTCTCACTAGCGGACATCTACAATGAGCAGTTCTTC
>-|-|TRBJ1-6|TRBV21-1
CASSKEGRRTPLHF
TGTGCCAGCAGCAAAGAGGGGCGTAGGACACCCCTCCACTTT
>-|-|TRBJ1-2|TRBV7-2
CASSLARAGIDGYTF
TGTGCCAGCAGCTTAGCGAGGGCAGGAATTGATGGCTACACCTTC